The rows below give T cell receptor beta chains drawn from one sample of a study of OX40 agonist ivuxolimab in advanced cancers. The protocol was immunoSEQ multiplex PCR, while the TCRdb copy is restricted to in-frame clones and leaves out a portion. The table has 20,000 to 30,000 clones, approximately 85% seen once. The sample was CD4+ or CD8+ T cells sorted from blood, taken in a trial of the OX40 agonist ivuxolimab. The receptors were gathered from an adult with an advanced solid tumor such as melanoma, head and neck, liver or kidney cancer. CDR3s include the opening cysteine and the closing phenylalanine or tryptophan. The order of the fields is J gene, CDR3 length, V gene, D gene, CDR3 protein. The D gene is left open where the match is weak.

j_gene: TRBJ2-2; len: 13; v_gene: TRBV6-4; d_gene: NA; CDR3aa: CASRVAETGELFF
j_gene: TRBJ2-7; len: 13; v_gene: TRBV5-8; d_gene: NA; CDR3aa: CASSATRGRRGYF
j_gene: TRBJ1-5; len: 15; v_gene: TRBV7-8; d_gene: NA; CDR3aa: CASSPSGTLGQPQHF
j_gene: TRBJ1-1; len: 15; v_gene: TRBV19; d_gene: NA; CDR3aa: CASSPETAFNTEAFF
j_gene: TRBJ2-3; len: 13; v_gene: TRBV2; d_gene: TRBD2; CDR3aa: CASSSGRADTQYF
j_gene: TRBJ1-5; len: 15; v_gene: TRBV2; d_gene: NA; CDR3aa: CASSEARAPNQPQHF
j_gene: TRBJ2-7; len: 14; v_gene: TRBV19; d_gene: NA; CDR3aa: CASSAGGLPFEQYF
j_gene: TRBJ2-3; len: 15; v_gene: TRBV7-2; d_gene: TRBD2; CDR3aa: CASSLASGGPDTQYF
j_gene: TRBJ1-2; len: 14; v_gene: TRBV5-1; d_gene: NA; CDR3aa: CASSLAGGRVGYTF
j_gene: TRBJ2-3; len: 14; v_gene: TRBV5-1; d_gene: NA; CDR3aa: CASSFSGGIDTQYF
j_gene: TRBJ2-7; len: 16; v_gene: TRBV9; d_gene: NA; CDR3aa: CASSAGPRRDPYEQYF
j_gene: TRBJ2-1; len: 15; v_gene: TRBV6-5; d_gene: TRBD2; CDR3aa: CASSSGTKSLNEQFF
j_gene: TRBJ2-3; len: 13; v_gene: TRBV7-2; d_gene: NA; CDR3aa: CASSTTGPDTQYF
j_gene: TRBJ1-6; len: 15; v_gene: TRBV6-5; d_gene: NA; CDR3aa: CASRPGGAYNSPLHF
j_gene: TRBJ2-7; len: 14; v_gene: TRBV4-2; d_gene: NA; CDR3aa: CASSLRTATYEQYF
j_gene: TRBJ1-5; len: 13; v_gene: TRBV7-8; d_gene: NA; CDR3aa: CASSLEEGAPQHF
j_gene: TRBJ2-3; len: 15; v_gene: TRBV5-5; d_gene: TRBD2; CDR3aa: CASTDAGGSADTQYF
j_gene: TRBJ2-7; len: 12; v_gene: TRBV29-1; d_gene: NA; CDR3aa: CSVTDSSYEQYF